Included here is one T cell receptor (beta chain) sequence, with context. This sample is part of a study of blood T cell repertoires in COVID-19. Study-wide context: Researchers got acute and convalescent COVID-19 samples from the United States, Italy and Spain.

Two consecutive negative NP/OP PCR tests, clearance, or resolved symptoms defined Cohort 3 recovery. Sequencing used immunoSEQ multiplex PCR; TCRdb keeps in-frame clones, though not all of them. The data contain about 480,000 clones, 88% of them singletons. The CDR3 consists of 15 residues. From germline, CDR1 is MNHEY and CDR2 SVGAGI. The V gene end was trimmed by 6 bases and the J gene end by 4 bases; junction bases not matched to a gene: 10. Sequenced input: PBMCs or T cells enriched from blood (not recorded which). The chain couples TRBV6-5 to TRBJ1-2; 8 bases align to TRBD1. The source is a woman between 40 and 55 years old who had recovered from COVID-19. The CDR3 is CASSLRTGSGYGYTF. CDR3 sequence (DNA): TGTGCCAGCAGCCTCCGGACAGGGTCTGGCTATGGCTACACCTTC.